A selection of T cell receptor beta chains follows, all from one sample in a study of cytomegalovirus exposure and HLA in healthy donors. Data came from immunoSEQ multiplex PCR; TCRdb stores just in-frame clones and leaves some out. The sample holds some 120,000 clones, around 80% seen once. Sequences were obtained from PBMCs. These receptor sequences come from a female donor in good health and CMV-seronegative. Each CDR3 is given with its conserved first and last residue. D genes are given only for firm matches. Clone size appears in some rows only: once, few, many, or a class for an expanded clone.

clone size: .; J gene: TRBJ1-5; V gene: TRBV19; D gene: TRBD1; CDR3 protein: CASGGTGNQPQHF; CDR3 DNA: TGTGCCAGTGGGGGGACAGGGAATCAGCCCCAGCATTTT
clone size: .; J gene: TRBJ2-5; V gene: TRBV2; D gene: TRBD1; CDR3 protein: CASRVDRGGETQYF; CDR3 DNA: TGTGCCAGCAGGGTCGACAGGGGAGGTGAGACCCAGTACTTC
clone size: .; J gene: TRBJ1-2; V gene: TRBV7-9; D gene: .; CDR3 protein: CASSFRGGYGYTF; CDR3 DNA: TGTGCCAGCAGCTTTCGGGGAGGCTATGGCTACACCTTC
clone size: .; J gene: TRBJ1-2; V gene: TRBV18; D gene: TRBD1; CDR3 protein: CASSPQGPGQGARGYTF; CDR3 DNA: TGTGCCAGCTCGCCACAAGGCCCGGGACAGGGGGCTCGTGGCTACACCTTC
clone size: .; J gene: TRBJ2-7; V gene: TRBV5-6; D gene: .; CDR3 protein: CASSLRGAQYF; CDR3 DNA: TGTGCCAGCAGCTTGCGGGGGGCGCAGTACTTC
clone size: .; J gene: TRBJ1-1; V gene: TRBV5-6; D gene: .; CDR3 protein: CASSLGGNTEAFF; CDR3 DNA: TGTGCCAGCAGCTTGGGAGGAAACACTGAAGCTTTCTTT
clone size: .; J gene: TRBJ2-1; V gene: TRBV19; D gene: .; CDR3 protein: CASSIGADYNEQFF; CDR3 DNA: TGTGCCAGTAGTATAGGGGCAGATTACAATGAGCAGTTCTTC
clone size: .; J gene: TRBJ2-2; V gene: TRBV10-1; D gene: .; CDR3 protein: CASAPRRVGELFF; CDR3 DNA: TGCGCCAGCGCCCCTCGTCGGGTCGGGGAGCTGTTTTTT
clone size: .; J gene: TRBJ1-1; V gene: TRBV9; D gene: TRBD1; CDR3 protein: CASSVVGTGNVEAFF; CDR3 DNA: TGTGCCAGCAGCGTAGTTGGGACAGGCAATGTGGAAGCTTTCTTT
clone size: .; J gene: TRBJ2-7; V gene: TRBV11-2; D gene: TRBD1; CDR3 protein: CASRPTGTGTEQYF; CDR3 DNA: TGTGCCAGCAGACCGACCGGGACAGGGACCGAGCAGTACTTC
clone size: medium-sized; J gene: TRBJ1-2; V gene: TRBV6-1; D gene: .; CDR3 protein: CASSEGWEGHGYTF; CDR3 DNA: TGTGCCAGCAGTGAAGGGTGGGAGGGCCATGGCTACACCTTC
clone size: .; J gene: TRBJ2-3; V gene: TRBV11-2; D gene: TRBD2; CDR3 protein: CASSLTGGGVVTDTQYF; CDR3 DNA: TGTGCCAGCAGCTTAACCGGCGGGGGGGTAGTCACAGATACGCAGTATTTT
clone size: .; J gene: TRBJ2-7; V gene: TRBV7-3; D gene: .; CDR3 protein: CASSRGSGGTNEQYF; CDR3 DNA: TGTGCCAGCAGCCGAGGGAGTGGCGGGACCAACGAGCAGTACTTC
clone size: .; J gene: TRBJ2-1; V gene: TRBV7-6; D gene: TRBD2; CDR3 protein: CASSLGLAGVEQFF; CDR3 DNA: TGTGCCAGCAGCTTAGGACTAGCGGGAGTTGAGCAGTTCTTC
clone size: .; J gene: TRBJ2-3; V gene: TRBV10-1; D gene: .; CDR3 protein: CASSDQIAGGTDTQYF; CDR3 DNA: TGCGCCAGCAGTGACCAAATTGCCGGGGGCACAGATACGCAGTATTTT
clone size: .; J gene: TRBJ2-1; V gene: TRBV11-3; D gene: TRBD2; CDR3 protein: CASSLDSSGANEQFF; CDR3 DNA: TGTGCCAGCAGCTTAGATTCTAGCGGGGCCAATGAGCAGTTCTTC
clone size: .; J gene: TRBJ1-5; V gene: TRBV10-2; D gene: .; CDR3 protein: CASSAVTSNQPQHF; CDR3 DNA: TGCGCCAGCAGTGCAGTTACGAGCAATCAGCCCCAGCATTTT
clone size: .; J gene: TRBJ2-1; V gene: TRBV30; D gene: .; CDR3 protein: CAWRRSNEQFF; CDR3 DNA: TGTGCCTGGAGGAGGAGCAATGAGCAGTTCTTC
clone size: few; J gene: TRBJ2-7; V gene: TRBV18; D gene: TRBD1; CDR3 protein: CASSPQTGAHEQYF; CDR3 DNA: TGTGCCAGCTCACCGCAGACAGGGGCCCACGAGCAGTACTTC
clone size: few; J gene: TRBJ1-1; V gene: TRBV9; D gene: TRBD1; CDR3 protein: CASSRDRVLTEAFF; CDR3 DNA: TGTGCCAGCAGCCGGGACAGGGTATTGACTGAAGCTTTCTTT
clone size: few; J gene: TRBJ2-3; V gene: TRBV15; D gene: TRBD2; CDR3 protein: CATSRDWTAGGFRDTQYF; CDR3 DNA: TGTGCCACCAGCAGAGATTGGACAGCGGGGGGGTTTCGGGATACGCAGTATTTT
clone size: .; J gene: TRBJ2-3; V gene: TRBV7-6; D gene: TRBD2; CDR3 protein: CASSLEGGGARDTQYF; CDR3 DNA: TGTGCCAGCAGCTTAGAGGGCGGGGGGGCGAGAGATACGCAGTATTTT
clone size: once; J gene: TRBJ1-4; V gene: TRBV30; D gene: .; CDR3 protein: CAWSVSEKLFF; CDR3 DNA: TGTGCCTGGAGTGTATCAGAAAAACTGTTTTTT
clone size: .; J gene: TRBJ2-7; V gene: TRBV2; D gene: TRBD2; CDR3 protein: CASSLTLAGASEQYF; CDR3 DNA: TGTGCCAGCAGTCTCACTCTAGCGGGAGCCTCCGAGCAGTACTTC
clone size: .; J gene: TRBJ2-3; V gene: TRBV7-3; D gene: .; CDR3 protein: CASSPRGVDTQYF; CDR3 DNA: TGTGCCAGCAGCCCCAGGGGGGTGGATACGCAGTATTTT
clone size: once; J gene: TRBJ2-7; V gene: TRBV19; D gene: .; CDR3 protein: CASSNNLYEQYF; CDR3 DNA: TGTGCCAGTAGTAACAACCTCTACGAGCAGTACTTC
clone size: .; J gene: TRBJ2-7; V gene: TRBV10-3; D gene: .; CDR3 protein: CAILEDGSSYEQYF; CDR3 DNA: TGTGCCATCCTTGAGGACGGGAGCTCCTACGAGCAGTACTTC
clone size: .; J gene: TRBJ2-1; V gene: TRBV28; D gene: TRBD1; CDR3 protein: CASSRGWDSYNEQFF; CDR3 DNA: TGTGCCAGCAGTCGAGGATGGGACAGCTACAATGAGCAGTTCTTC